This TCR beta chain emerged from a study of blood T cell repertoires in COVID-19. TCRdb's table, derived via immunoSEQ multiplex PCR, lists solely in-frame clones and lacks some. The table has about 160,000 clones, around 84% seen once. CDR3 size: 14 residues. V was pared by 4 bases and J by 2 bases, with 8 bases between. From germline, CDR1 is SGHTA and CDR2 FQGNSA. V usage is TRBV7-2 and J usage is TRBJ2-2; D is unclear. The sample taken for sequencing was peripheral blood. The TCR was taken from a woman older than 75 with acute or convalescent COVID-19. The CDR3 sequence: CASSSRVNTGELFF. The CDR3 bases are TGTGCCAGCAGCTCCCGGGTAAACACCGGGGAGCTGTTTTTT.